The text below deals with one T cell receptor (beta chain). In this sample, this clone turned up a few times. The target of this receptor is not known. Per-base quality was not reported, and no clone a single base away is much larger than it. This record belongs to a study of CD8+ T cells in alopecia areata (dated by TCRdb to the late 2010s). A note on the overall study: The study used high-throughput TCRbeta sequencing to examine T cell clonal expansion in alopecia areata, in both the C3H/HeJ mouse model and human patients. Scalp tissue and sorted CD4+ and CD8+ peripheral blood T cells from patchy and totalis/universalis alopecia areata patients and from healthy controls were covered by human TCRbeta sequencing. Clonality in the scalp was compared among normal scalp (n=4), patchy alopecia areata scalp (n=8), and alopecia totalis/universalis scalp (n=8). The RNA source kit depended on sample type: the PAXgene miRNA kit for fixed scalp, the miRNeasy kit for PBMCs, and the RNeasy kit for mouse skin. immunoSEQ multiplex PCR using 35 Vbeta forward primers and 13 Jbeta reverse primers was used to amplify TCRbeta CDR3 regions. On the study overall, not on this receptor specifically: Unlike mouse skin, where gammadelta T cells dominate, normal human skin contains resident alphabeta T cells that get sequenced too, which complicates analysis of the scalp TCR repertoire. Compared with normal scalp, lesional scalp had higher clonality and more expanded CD8+ clones, particularly in alopecia totalis/universalis, a pattern that suggests antigenic drive. Shared TCR sequences between patients were less evident than in mice, which may be partly attributable to HLA diversity in the patient population.

CDR1 PRHDT and CDR2 FYEKMQ are derived from the germline V gene (reference sequence). The germline V and J ends show losses of 6 bases and 6 bases respectively, and no gene match explains 10 bases of the junction. The CDR3 runs 15 residues from the cysteine to the phenylalanine. Only CDR3 DNA is held: 45 bases, read in frame from base 1. The method behind the library was the immunoSEQ multiplex PCR assay. To provide template for TCR sequencing, every sample had RNA extracted and reverse transcribed into cDNA. SuperScript III was used for first-strand cDNA synthesis, primed with a 2:1 mix of oligo-dT and random hexamers. A synthetic immune receptor repertoire was used to assess amplification bias, and residual bias was removed computationally. In the paper's pipeline: Raw reads were preprocessed to remove errors, and CDR3 was defined by IMGT conventions from the conserved cysteine to phenylalanine. Clonality was computed as 1 minus the Shannon entropy, with the entropy normalized by log2 of the number of productive unique TCRs. Whether each scalp clone was CD4 or CD8 was inferred by checking scalp TCRbeta sequences against the CD4 and CD8 repertoires from sorted blood. TCRdb stores this immuneACCESS table with in-frame sequences only. Part of the clones is absent; in the studies checked, under half of the shortfall reflects unresolved V genes, and no reason is known for the rest. D and trimming come from the DNA, and the V and J calls and clone size come from that table. The sample table records 90,000 to 130,000 clones; about 60% of these occur just once. Roughly 25% of the sample is in the top ten clones.

Peripheral blood and lesional scalp punch biopsies were obtained from patients with alopecia areata. PBMCs were isolated by density centrifugation and stained for CD3, CD4 and CD8, and CD4+ and CD8+ T cells were sorted on a FACSAria. Untreated alopecia areata patients were recruited as part of a multicenter biomarker study. In 4 to 6 patients from the biomarker study, blood CD8+ T cells were sorted further into NKG2D-low and NKG2D-high fractions. The source material was NKG2D-low CD8+ T cells sorted from blood. What the cell subset or site label conveys for this sample: sorted CD8+ NKG2D-low blood T cells. This clonotype was obtained from a human donor with alopecia areata. The rearranged chain carries TRBV13 and TRBJ2-1; 8 central nucleotides agree with TRBD2. This receptor carries the CDR3 CASRTGTSHPNEQFF. The bases read TGTGCCAGCAGAACCGGGACTAGTCATCCCAATGAGCAGTTCTTC.